The 19 T cell receptor beta chains reported below all come from one sample, sequenced in a study of radiotherapy plus CTLA-4 blockade in lung cancer. Libraries were prepared by immunoSEQ multiplex PCR; TCRdb keeps only in-frame clonotypes and omits some of them. In the table there are 24,000 or so clones, about 73% of which are singletons. This sample comprised peripheral blood, obtained from a patient treated with radiotherapy plus ipilimumab. These receptor sequences come from a human donor with non-small cell lung cancer who had stable disease on radiotherapy plus ipilimumab.

This chain connects TRBV15 to TRBJ2-1, with 7 bases that match TRBD1. This CDR3 spans 14 amino acids. Germline assignment: CDR1 LNHNV and CDR2 YYDKDF (reference sequence). J was trimmed by 6 bases and V by 7 bases; bases with no gene match: 9. CDR3 DNA sequence: TGTGCCACCAAAAATACAGGGGCCCTCAATGAGCAGTTCTTC. Protein sequence: CATKNTGALNEQFF. The whole variable domain, filled in from reference TRBV15 and TRBJ2-1, reads DAMVIQNPRYQVTQFGKPVTLSCSQTLNHNVMYWYQQKSSQAPKLLFHYYDKDFNNEADTPDNFQSRRPNTSFCFLDIRSPGLGDTAMYLCATKNTGALNEQFFGPGTRLTVL.

The J gene is TRBJ2-7, the V gene TRBV5-1; 11 nucleotides line up with TRBD2. Trimming cost V 4 bases and J 6 bases; bases outside gene matches: 9. The germline V gene has CDR1 SGHRS and CDR2 YFSETQ. The CDR3 has 15 residues. The CDR3, as DNA: TGCGCCAGCAGCCAGATAGCGGGAGGGCACGCCGAGCAGTACTTC. This sequence encodes CASSQIAGGHAEQYF.

The chain couples TRBV2 to TRBJ1-5, with 9 bases that match TRBD1. Germline assignment: CDR1 SNHLY and CDR2 FYNNEI. The CDR3 consists of 15 residues. Trimming cost V 7 bases and J 9 bases; bases outside gene matches: 13. This CDR3 reads CASKNDRGAGRPQHF. The CDR3 DNA follows: TGTGCCAGCAAAAATGACAGGGGGGCGGGTCGGCCCCAGCATTTT.

This clone has only a few counts. The genes are TRBV7-9 and TRBJ2-3; 11 bases are a match to TRBD2. Germline CDR1 and CDR2: SEHNR and FQNEAQ (reference sequence). The V segment lost 6 bases and the J segment 1 base; nucleotides outside the gene matches: 0. The CDR3 contains 14 residues. The CDR3 DNA is TGTGCCAGCAGACTAGCGGGAGGCACAGATACGCAGTATTTT. Protein sequence: CASRLAGGTDTQYF.

The chain employs TRBV19 and TRBJ2-3; D may be TRBD2 (6 bases). The CDR3 is 14 amino acids. The germline gives CDR1 LNHDA, CDR2 SQIVND (reference sequence). The V and J ends lost 6 bases and 2 bases respectively, with 12 bases between them. The CDR3 is CASRLGGTTDTQYF. The DNA for the CDR3 is TGTGCCAGTAGGCTGGGGGGAACCACAGATACGCAGTATTTT.

This clone was found a few times. CDR3 region: CASSETYEQYF. CDR3 DNA sequence: TGTGCCAGCAGCGAGACCTACGAGCAGTACTTC. The rearrangement joins TRBV7-9 to TRBJ2-7; D not resolved. CDR3 size: 11 residues. V lost 5 bases to trimming and J lost 2 bases, with 4 bases between them. The germline gives CDR1 SEHNR, CDR2 FQNEAQ (reference sequence).

V usage is TRBV19 and J usage is TRBJ2-5, with 9 positions matching TRBD2. The CDR3 has 16 residues. The trim removed 5 bases at V and 3 bases at J, leaving 10 bases unmatched. CDR1 is LNHDA, CDR2 SQIVND, per germline (reference sequence). The CDR3 protein is CASSWTAGGGEETQYF. The CDR3 bases are TGTGCCAGTAGTTGGACGGCGGGAGGGGGAGAAGAGACCCAGTACTTC.

This chain links TRBV7-8 with TRBJ2-2, with 8 bases lining up with TRBD2. This CDR3 comprises 13 residues. Germline V gene sequence: CDR1 SGHVS, CDR2 FQNEAQ. V trimming: 6 bases; J trimming: 5 bases; junction bases outside the gene matches: 2. The CDR3 DNA sequence: TGTGCCAGCAGGCGCGGGGGGACCGGGGAGCTGTTTTTT. Translated: CASRRGGTGELFF.

Comment on this clone: This may come from a read error, since a much larger clone is one base off. The CDR3 DNA is TGTGCCAGCAGCTCTAACTATGGCTACACCTTC. Protein product: CASSSNYGYTF. The rearrangement links TRBV11-3 to TRBJ1-2; D is ambiguous. This CDR3 spans 11 amino acids. Trimming stripped 4 bases from V and 0 bases from J, with 0 bases between. The germline V gene encodes CDR1 SGHNT and CDR2 YENEEA.

The J gene is TRBJ2-3, the V gene TRBV7-2; either TRBD1 or TRBD2 may fit D (5 bases each). CDR3 length equals 17 residues. The germline V gene has CDR1 SGHTA and CDR2 FQGNSA. Between the trimmed V and J ends, which lost 4 bases and 0 bases, there was a span of 17 bases. The CDR3 here is CASSSSGTLFSTDTQYF. In DNA form, the CDR3 reads TGTGCCAGCAGCTCCTCCGGGACCCTTTTCAGCACAGATACGCAGTATTTT.

The J gene is TRBJ1-1, the V gene TRBV30; perhaps TRBD1 as D (5 bases). Trimming removed 4 bases from V and 5 bases from J, with 11 bases in between. CDR3 length: 12 residues. From germline, CDR1 is GTSNPN and CDR2 SVGIG (reference sequence). CDR3 nucleotide sequence: TGTGCCTGGAATCGGGGGGGGACTGAAGCTTTCTTT. It yields the protein CAWNRGGTEAFF.

The sample holds a few counts of this clone. The rearrangement links TRBV27 to TRBJ2-5; possibly TRBD1 for D (6 bases). CDR3 length: 14 residues. With 6 bases removed from V and 4 bases from J, the gap between germline ends came to 15 bases. The germline gives CDR1 MNHEY, CDR2 SMNVEV (reference sequence). The CDR3 spells CASSDDRRRETQYF. The CDR3 coding sequence is TGTGCCAGCAGCGATGACAGGCGACGAGAGACCCAGTACTTC.

The J gene is TRBJ2-2, the V gene TRBV6-5; D possibly corresponds to TRBD2 (6 bases). V lost 2 bases and J lost 6, with 13 bases in between. This CDR3 spans 15 amino acids. Germline CDR1 MNHEY, CDR2 SVGAGI. The CDR3 sequence is CASSYVGLASGELFF. The CDR3 DNA follows: TGTGCCAGCAGTTACGTGGGACTGGCGTCCGGGGAGCTGTTTTTT.

The chain uses TRBV27 and TRBJ1-1; 8 positions match TRBD1. The CDR3 totals 14 residues. V shed 5 bases, J shed 5 bases, and the junction held 7 bases outside the gene matches. CDR1 and CDR2 from the germline V gene are MNHEY and SMNVEV (reference sequence). The CDR3 region has the DNA TGTGCCAGCAGTGGGACAGGTATCGGGACTGAAGCTTTCTTT. Residues: CASSGTGIGTEAFF.

This clone was counted once. The CDR3 protein is CASSLGPPAGSSEQFF. The CDR3 nucleotides read TGTGCCAGCAGCTTAGGGCCCCCAGCGGGAAGTTCTGAGCAGTTCTTC. The V and J genes are TRBV7-2 and TRBJ2-1; 7 nucleotides align to TRBD2. The length of the CDR3 is 16 residues. Germline CDR1 SGHTA, CDR2 FQGNSA. V shed 1 base and J 9 bases; nucleotides not matched to a gene: 12.

The V and J genes are TRBV5-6 and TRBJ1-5; D is uncertain. This CDR3 contains 15 residues. Germline CDR1 SGHDT, CDR2 YYEEEE. The V end lost 0 bases, the J end lost 3 bases, and 10 bases lay between the germline ends. CDR3 nucleotides: TGTGCCAGCAGCTTGGCTGGGGTACACAATCAGCCCCAGCATTTT. Its protein is CASSLAGVHNQPQHF.

The chain couples TRBV28 to TRBJ2-7; tentatively, D is TRBD1 (6 bases). The CDR3 sequence is 13 residues long. Germline V gene lookup returns CDR1 MDHEN and CDR2 SYDVKM. Between the trimmed V and J ends, which lost 7 bases and 2 bases, there was a span of 12 bases. DNA for the CDR3: TGTGCCAGCACCCAAACAGGGCCCTACGAGCAGTACTTC. This translates into CASTQTGPYEQYF.

V usage is TRBV6-1 and J usage is TRBJ1-1; D may be TRBD1 (6 bases). The CDR3 consists of 16 residues. Looked up from germline, CDR1 is MNHNS and CDR2 is SASEGT. The V and J ends lost 0 bases and 8 bases respectively, with 19 bases between them. The CDR3 sequence: CASSEALGGRRREAFF. The CDR3 DNA sequence: TGTGCCAGCAGTGAAGCGCTTGGGGGGCGTAGACGAGAAGCTTTCTTT.

This chain joins TRBV27 and TRBJ2-5; D is perhaps TRBD1 (5 bases). Germline CDR1 MNHEY, CDR2 SMNVEV (reference sequence). The CDR3 length is 12 residues. The V end was cut by 2 bases, the J end by 4 bases, with 5 bases between. The CDR3 is CASSLTGETQYF. The CDR3 DNA reads TGTGCCAGCAGTTTAACAGGAGAGACCCAGTACTTC.